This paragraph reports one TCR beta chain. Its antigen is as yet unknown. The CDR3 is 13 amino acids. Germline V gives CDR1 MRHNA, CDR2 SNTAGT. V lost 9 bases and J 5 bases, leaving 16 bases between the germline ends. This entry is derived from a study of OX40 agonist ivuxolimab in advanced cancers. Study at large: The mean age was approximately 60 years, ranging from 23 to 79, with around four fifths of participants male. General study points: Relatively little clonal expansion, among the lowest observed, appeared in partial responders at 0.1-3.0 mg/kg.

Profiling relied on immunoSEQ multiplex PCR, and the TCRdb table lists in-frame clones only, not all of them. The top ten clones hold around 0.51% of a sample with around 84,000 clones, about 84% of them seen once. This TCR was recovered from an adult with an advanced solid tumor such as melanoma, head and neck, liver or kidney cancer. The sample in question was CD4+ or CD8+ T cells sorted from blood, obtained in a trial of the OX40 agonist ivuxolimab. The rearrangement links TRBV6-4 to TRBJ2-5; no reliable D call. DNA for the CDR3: TGTGCCAGTTCGGTGGGATTGTCGGAGACCCAGTACTTC. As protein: CASSVGLSETQYF.